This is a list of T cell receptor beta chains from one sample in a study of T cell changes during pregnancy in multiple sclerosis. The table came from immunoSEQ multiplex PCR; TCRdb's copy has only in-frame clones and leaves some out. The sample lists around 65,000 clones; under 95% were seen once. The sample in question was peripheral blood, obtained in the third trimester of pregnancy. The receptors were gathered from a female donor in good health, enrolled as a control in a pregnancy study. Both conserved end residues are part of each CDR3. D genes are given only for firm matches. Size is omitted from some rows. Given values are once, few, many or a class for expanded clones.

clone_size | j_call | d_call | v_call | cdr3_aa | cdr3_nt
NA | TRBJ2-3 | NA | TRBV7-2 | CASSLSSRVDTQYF | TGTGCCAGCAGCCTATCCTCTCGGGTTGATACGCAGTATTTT
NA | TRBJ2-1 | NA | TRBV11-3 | CASSLTVGRRDEQFF | TGTGCCAGCAGCTTAACTGTCGGGAGACGCGATGAGCAGTTCTTC
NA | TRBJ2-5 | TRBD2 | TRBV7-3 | CASSLGAGVTQYF | TGTGCCAGCAGCTTGGGAGCGGGGGTTACCCAGTACTTC
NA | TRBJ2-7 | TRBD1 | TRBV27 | CASSYTGGRLGEQYF | TGTGCCAGCAGTTATACAGGGGGGAGGCTAGGCGAGCAGTACTTC
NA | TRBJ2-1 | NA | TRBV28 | CASSLRFKGGMRSYNEQFF | TGTGCCAGCAGTTTACGGTTTAAGGGGGGGATGCGTTCCTACAATGAGCAGTTCTTC
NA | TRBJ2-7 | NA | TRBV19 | CASSTQKQGAYEQYF | TGTGCCAGTAGTACTCAGAAACAAGGGGCCTACGAGCAGTACTTC
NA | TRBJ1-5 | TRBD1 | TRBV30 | CAWSVGTVNQPQHF | TGTGCCTGGAGTGTAGGGACAGTCAATCAGCCCCAGCATTTT
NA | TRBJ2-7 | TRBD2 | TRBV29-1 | CSVTGGGDEQYF | TGCAGCGTGACCGGGGGAGGGGACGAGCAGTACTTC
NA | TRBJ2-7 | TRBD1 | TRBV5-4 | CASSFTGVYEQYF | TGTGCCAGCAGCTTCACAGGGGTCTACGAGCAGTACTTC
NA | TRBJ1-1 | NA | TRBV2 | CASSRGPNTEAFF | TGTGCCAGCAGCAGGGGCCCGAACACTGAAGCTTTCTTT
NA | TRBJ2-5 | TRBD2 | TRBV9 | CASSTSGGRETQYF | TGTGCCAGTTCTACTAGCGGGGGACGAGAGACCCAGTACTTC
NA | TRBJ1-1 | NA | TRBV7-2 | CASSLRPGNTEAFF | TGTGCCAGCAGCTTAAGACCGGGGAACACTGAAGCTTTCTTT
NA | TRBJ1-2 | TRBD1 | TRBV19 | CASSIPGQGHGYTF | TGTGCCAGTAGTATCCCGGGACAGGGTCATGGCTACACCTTC
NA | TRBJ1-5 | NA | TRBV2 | CASSDGHNQPQHF | TGTGCCAGCAGCGACGGACACAATCAGCCCCAGCATTTT
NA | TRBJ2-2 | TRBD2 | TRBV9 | CASSISGGTNTGELFF | TGTGCCAGCAGCATTAGCGGGGGTACGAACACCGGGGAGCTGTTTTTT
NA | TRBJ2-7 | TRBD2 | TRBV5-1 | CASSPSGREQGHLYEQYF | TGCGCCAGCAGCCCTAGCGGGAGGGAACAGGGACATCTGTACGAGCAGTACTTC
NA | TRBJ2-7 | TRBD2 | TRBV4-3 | CASSPTSGGAYEQYF | TGCGCCAGCAGCCCGACTAGCGGGGGGGCCTACGAGCAGTACTTC
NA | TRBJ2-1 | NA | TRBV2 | CASSEESIQFF | TGTGCCAGCAGTGAAGAGAGCATACAGTTCTTC
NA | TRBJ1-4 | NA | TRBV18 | CASSPSEKLFF | TGTGCCAGCTCACCAAGCGAAAAACTGTTTTTT
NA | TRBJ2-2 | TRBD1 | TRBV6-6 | CASKGQGSTGELFF | TGTGCCAGCAAGGGACAGGGGTCAACCGGGGAGCTGTTTTTT
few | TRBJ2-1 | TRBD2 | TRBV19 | CATRSFAAGKGEQFF | TGTGCCACTAGGAGTTTTGCAGCGGGGAAGGGTGAGCAGTTCTTC
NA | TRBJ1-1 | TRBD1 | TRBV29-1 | CSALGQRNTEAFF | TGCAGCGCTCTGGGACAGCGGAACACTGAAGCTTTCTTT
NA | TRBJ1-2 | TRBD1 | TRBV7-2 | CASSLQGALGYGYTF | TGTGCCAGCAGCCTACAGGGGGCGCTTGGCTATGGCTACACCTTC
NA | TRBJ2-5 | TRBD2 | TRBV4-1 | CASSRLAGGLQETQYF | TGCGCCAGCAGCCGACTAGCGGGGGGCCTCCAAGAGACCCAGTACTTC
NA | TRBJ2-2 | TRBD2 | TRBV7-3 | CASSGTNTNTGELFF | TGTGCCAGCAGCGGGACTAATACGAACACCGGGGAGCTGTTTTTT
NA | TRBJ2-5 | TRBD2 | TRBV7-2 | CASSLGGLAVQETQYF | TGTGCCAGCAGCTTAGGAGGACTAGCGGTACAAGAGACCCAGTACTTC
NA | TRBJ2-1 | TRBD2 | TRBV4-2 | CASSQGTSGANNEQFF | TGTGCCAGCAGCCAAGGGACTAGCGGGGCTAACAATGAGCAGTTCTTC
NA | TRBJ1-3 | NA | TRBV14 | CASSSGNTIYF | TGTGCCAGCAGTAGTGGAAACACCATATATTTT
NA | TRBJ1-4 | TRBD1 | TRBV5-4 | CASSTGQAPDEKLFF | TGTGCCAGCAGCACGGGACAGGCTCCGGATGAAAAACTGTTTTTT
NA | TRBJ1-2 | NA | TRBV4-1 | CASSHTSTELNYGYTF | TGCGCCAGCAGCCATACATCGACAGAACTTAACTATGGCTACACCTTC
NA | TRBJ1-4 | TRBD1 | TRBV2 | CASSEHGTGVEKLFF | TGTGCCAGCAGTGAGCATGGGACAGGGGTAGAAAAACTGTTTTTT
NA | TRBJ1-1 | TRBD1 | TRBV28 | CASSSPGQGIMNTEAFF | TGTGCCAGCAGTTCTCCTGGACAGGGAATTATGAACACTGAAGCTTTCTTT
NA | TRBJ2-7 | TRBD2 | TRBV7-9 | CASSIGAGGYYEQYF | TGTGCCAGCAGTATCGGGGCGGGGGGCTACTACGAGCAGTACTTC
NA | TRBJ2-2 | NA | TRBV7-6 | CASSAGHRNTGELFF | TGTGCCAGCAGCGCCGGACATAGGAACACCGGGGAGCTGTTTTTT
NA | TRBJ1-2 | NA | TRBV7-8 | CASSSRQVNYGYTF | TGTGCCAGCAGCAGCCGACAGGTTAACTATGGCTACACCTTC
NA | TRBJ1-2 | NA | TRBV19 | CASSIDQGGTRYGYTF | TGTGCCAGTAGTATAGATCAGGGAGGGACTCGCTATGGCTACACCTTC
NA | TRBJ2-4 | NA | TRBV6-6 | CASRPGAKNIQYF | TGTGCCAGCAGGCCGGGGGCCAAAAACATTCAGTACTTC
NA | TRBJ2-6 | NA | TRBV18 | CASSGETGGVLTF | TGTGCCAGCTCCGGCGAGACAGGCGGCGTCCTGACTTTC
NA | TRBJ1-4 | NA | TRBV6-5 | CASGQTGKLFF | TGTGCCAGCGGACAAACGGGAAAACTGTTTTTT
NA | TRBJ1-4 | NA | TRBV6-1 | CASSGQGLTNEKLFF | TGTGCCAGCAGTGGCCAGGGGCTCACTAATGAAAAACTGTTTTTT
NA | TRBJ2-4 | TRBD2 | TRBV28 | CASSLPRGRGEGPGNIQYF | TGTGCCAGCAGTTTGCCCCGGGGGAGAGGGGAGGGACCGGGGAACATTCAGTACTTC
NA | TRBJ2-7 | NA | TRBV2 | CASGLTPYEQYF | TGTGCCAGCGGTCTCACTCCCTACGAGCAGTACTTC
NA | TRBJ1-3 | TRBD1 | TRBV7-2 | CASSPRAPSTGGSGNTIYF | TGTGCCAGCAGCCCCCGGGCCCCCTCGACAGGGGGCTCTGGAAACACCATATATTTT
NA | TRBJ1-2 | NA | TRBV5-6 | CASSEGGDGYTF | TGTGCCAGCAGCGAAGGGGGGGATGGCTACACCTTC